The entry that follows covers one T cell receptor beta chain sequence. These data originate in a study of blood T cell repertoires in COVID-19. Study in general: COVID-19 samples collected from the United States, Italy and Spain covered acute and convalescent phases. In each case, the material was cDNA or gDNA derived from T cells, B-cell-depleted T cells, or PBMCs.

V was pared by 4 bases and J by 6 bases, with 7 bases between. The germline CDR1 and CDR2 sequences are SGHDN and FVKESK. This CDR3 has 12 residues. As originally analysed: Estimation of nucleated cell counts relied on the amplification of reference gene primers. The protocol was immunoSEQ multiplex PCR, while the TCRdb copy is restricted to in-frame clones and leaves out a portion. That table furnishes V, J and clone size, whereas the DNA furnished D and trimming. The table lists 300,000 to 350,000 clones, roughly 87% of them singletons, with around 9% in the top ten. Study members were between about 18 and 95 years old and lived in roughly 24 US regions.

The sequence derives from a woman between 18 and 29 years old who had recovered from COVID-19. The material sequenced was PBMCs or T cells enriched from blood (not recorded which). The chain has TRBV14 and TRBJ1-5; D not resolved. Here the CDR3 DNA reads TGTGCCAGCAGCCCCCGGAGTCAGCCCCAGCATTTT. Residues: CASSPRSQPQHF.